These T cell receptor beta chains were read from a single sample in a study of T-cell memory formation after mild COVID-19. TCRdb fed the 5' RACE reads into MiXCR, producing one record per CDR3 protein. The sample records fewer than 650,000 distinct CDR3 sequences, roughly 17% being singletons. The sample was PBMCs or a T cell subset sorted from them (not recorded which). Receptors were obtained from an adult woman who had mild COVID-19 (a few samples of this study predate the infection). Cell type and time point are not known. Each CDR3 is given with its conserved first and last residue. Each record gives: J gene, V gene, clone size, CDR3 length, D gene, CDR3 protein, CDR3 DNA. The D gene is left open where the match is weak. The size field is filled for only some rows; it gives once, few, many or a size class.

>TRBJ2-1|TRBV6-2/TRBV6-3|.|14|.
CASRRVWEGDEQFF
TGTGCCAGCCGGCGTGTGTGGGAGGGGGATGAGCAGTTCTTC
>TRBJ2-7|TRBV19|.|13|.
CASSRGEGYEQYF
TGTGCCAGTAGTCGGGGAGAGGGCTACGAGCAGTACTTC
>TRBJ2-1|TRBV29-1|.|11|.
CIVEIGRSPGF
TGCATCGTTGAAATCGGCAGGAGCCCGGGATTC
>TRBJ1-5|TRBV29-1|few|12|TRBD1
CSVAYRGQPQHF
TGCAGCGTCGCTTACAGGGGGCAGCCCCAGCATTTT
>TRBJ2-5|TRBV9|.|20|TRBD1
CASSSNRDRGLFGFQETQYF
TGTGCCAGCAGCTCAAACCGGGACAGGGGGCTCTTCGGGTTTCAAGAGACCCAGTACTTC
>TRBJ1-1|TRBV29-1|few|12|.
CSVEVEGIEAFF
TGCAGCGTTGAAGTGGAGGGGATTGAAGCTTTCTTT
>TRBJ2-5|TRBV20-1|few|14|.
CSASRIGAAETQYF
TGCAGTGCTAGTCGGATAGGGGCGGCGGAGACCCAGTACTTC
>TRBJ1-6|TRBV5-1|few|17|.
CASSPRMDPGAVSPLHF
TGCGCCAGCAGCCCTCGGATGGACCCCGGGGCGGTTTCACCCCTCCACTTT
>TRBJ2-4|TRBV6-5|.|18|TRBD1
CASSYSFGDSLAKNIQYF
TGTGCCAGCAGTTACTCGTTTGGGGACAGTCTAGCCAAAAACATTCAGTACTTC
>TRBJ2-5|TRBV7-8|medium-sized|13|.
CASSFGIQETQYF
TGTGCCAGCAGCTTCGGAATCCAAGAGACCCAGTACTTC
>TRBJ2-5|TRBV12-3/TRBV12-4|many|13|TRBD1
CASSFDRGETQYF
TGTGCCAGCAGTTTCGACAGGGGAGAGACCCAGTACTTC
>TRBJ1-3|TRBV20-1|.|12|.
CSASPGGNTIYF
TGCAGTGCTAGCCCGGGGGGAAACACCATATATTTT
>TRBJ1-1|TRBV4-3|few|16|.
CASSQDVQGWSTEAFF
TGCGCCAGCAGCCAAGATGTTCAGGGGTGGAGCACTGAAGCTTTCTTT
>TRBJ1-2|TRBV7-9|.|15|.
CASSPEAGALGGYTF
TGTGCCAGCAGTCCGGAGGCGGGCGCCCTGGGTGGCTACACCTTC
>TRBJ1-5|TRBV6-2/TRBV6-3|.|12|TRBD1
CASRQGAQPQHF
TGTGCCAGCAGGCAGGGGGCCCAGCCCCAGCATTTT
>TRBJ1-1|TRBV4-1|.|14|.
CASSQSDLNTEAFF
TGCGCCAGCAGCCAATCCGACTTGAACACTGAAGCTTTCTTT
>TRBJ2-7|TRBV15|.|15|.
CATSRDQGGPYEQYF
TGTGCCACCAGCAGAGATCAGGGGGGGCCCTACGAGCAGTACTTC
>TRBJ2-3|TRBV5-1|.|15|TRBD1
CASSFGTGETDTQYF
TGCGCCAGCAGCTTCGGGACAGGGGAGACAGATACGCAGTATTTT
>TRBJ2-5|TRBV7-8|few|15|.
CASSLTAGFGETQYF
TGTGCCAGCAGCTTGACCGCGGGGTTCGGAGAGACCCAGTACTTC
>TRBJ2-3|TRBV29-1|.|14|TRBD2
CSVGSGRAGDTQYF
TGCAGCGTTGGTAGCGGGAGGGCCGGGGATACGCAGTATTTT
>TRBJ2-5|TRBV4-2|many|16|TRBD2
CASSRGGGLYQETQYF
TGTGCCAGCAGCCGCGGCGGGGGTCTGTACCAAGAGACCCAGTACTTC
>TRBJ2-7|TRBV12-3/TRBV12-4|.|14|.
CASSLSRGGWEQYF
TGTGCCAGCAGTTTGAGCAGAGGTGGATGGGAGCAGTACTTC
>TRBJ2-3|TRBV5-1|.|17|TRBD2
CASSLGTSGLGTDTQYF
TGCGCCAGCAGCTTGGGGACTAGCGGGCTTGGCACAGATACGCAGTATTTT
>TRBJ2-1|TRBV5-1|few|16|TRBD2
CASTPQVTSGRNEQFF
TGCGCCAGCACCCCTCAGGTGACTAGCGGTAGAAATGAGCAGTTCTTC
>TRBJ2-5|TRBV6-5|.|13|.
CASSRLDQETQYF
TGTGCCAGCAGCCGACTAGACCAAGAGACCCAGTACTTC
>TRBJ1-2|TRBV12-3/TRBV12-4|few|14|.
CASSLRQENYGYTF
TGTGCCAGCAGTTTACGACAGGAAAACTATGGCTACACCTTC
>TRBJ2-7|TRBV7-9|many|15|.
CASSLSPAPPPEQYF
TGTGCCAGCAGCTTAAGTCCTGCTCCGCCGCCCGAGCAGTACTTC
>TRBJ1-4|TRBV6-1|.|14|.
CASSAMWGNEKLFF
TGTGCCAGCAGCGCGATGTGGGGAAATGAAAAACTGTTTTTT
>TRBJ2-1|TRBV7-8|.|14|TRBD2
CASTIAGTYNEQFF
TGTGCCAGCACAATAGCGGGAACCTACAATGAGCAGTTCTTC
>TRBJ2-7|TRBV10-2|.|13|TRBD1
CASSVQGREKQYF
TGCGCCAGCAGTGTACAGGGGCGAGAGAAGCAGTACTTC
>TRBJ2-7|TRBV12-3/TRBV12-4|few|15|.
CASSIGVSDRYEQYF
TGTGCCAGCAGCATTGGCGTTTCTGACCGCTACGAGCAGTACTTC
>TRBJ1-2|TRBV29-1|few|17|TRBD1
CSVPDLTDREANYGYTF
TGCAGCGTTCCTGACCTCACGGACAGGGAAGCTAACTATGGCTACACCTTC
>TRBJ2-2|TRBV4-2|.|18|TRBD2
CASSQGLAGAQDTGELFF
TGTGCCAGCAGCCAAGGACTAGCGGGAGCCCAAGACACCGGGGAGCTGTTTTTT
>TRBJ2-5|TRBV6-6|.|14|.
CASSPPGSVETQYF
TGTGCCAGCAGCCCCCCCGGGAGCGTGGAGACCCAGTACTTC
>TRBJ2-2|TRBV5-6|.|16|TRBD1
CASSLDGTGRTGELFF
TGTGCCAGCAGCTTGGATGGGACAGGGCGGACCGGGGAGCTGTTTTTT
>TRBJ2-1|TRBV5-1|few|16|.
CASSLAPSGSYNEQFF
TGCGCCAGCAGCCTGGCCCCCTCTGGCTCCTACAATGAGCAGTTCTTC
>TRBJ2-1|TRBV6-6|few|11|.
CASSYRVEQFF
TGTGCCAGCAGTTACAGGGTTGAGCAGTTCTTC
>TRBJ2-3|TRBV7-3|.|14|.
CASSYVGGADTQYF
TGTGCCAGCAGCTACGTAGGGGGTGCGGATACGCAGTATTTT
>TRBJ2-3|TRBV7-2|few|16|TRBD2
CASSPHSGNRADTQYF
TGTGCCAGCAGCCCCCATAGCGGGAATAGAGCAGATACGCAGTATTTT
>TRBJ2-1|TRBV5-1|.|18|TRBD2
CASSLRTSGTSFYNEQFF
TGCGCCAGCAGCCTGCGGACTAGCGGGACCTCGTTCTACAATGAGCAGTTCTTC
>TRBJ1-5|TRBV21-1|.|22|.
CASSKDETGLGLRCGVNQPQHF
TGTGCCAGCAGCAAAGATGAGACAGGGTTGGGGCTGAGATGCGGGGTTAATCAGCCCCAGCATTTT
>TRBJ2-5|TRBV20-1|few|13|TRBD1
CSARVTGRETQYF
TGCAGTGCTAGAGTGACAGGGAGAGAGACCCAGTACTTC
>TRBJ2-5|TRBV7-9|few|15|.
CASSLTGYAQETQYF
TGTGCCAGCAGCCTGACGGGGTACGCCCAAGAGACCCAGTACTTC
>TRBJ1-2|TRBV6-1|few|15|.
CASSRQTAHLHGYTF
TGTGCCAGCAGTCGACAGACAGCCCACCTTCATGGCTACACCTTC
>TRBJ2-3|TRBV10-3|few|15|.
CAISGQGRVTDTQYF
TGTGCCATCAGTGGCCAGGGGAGGGTGACAGATACGCAGTATTTT
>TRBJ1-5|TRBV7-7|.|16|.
CASTDGEVLSNQPQHF
TGTGCTAGCACCGATGGTGAGGTCTTGAGCAATCAGCCCCAGCATTTT
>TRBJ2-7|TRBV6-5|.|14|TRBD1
CASSYRDSPYEQYF
TGTGCCAGCAGCTACCGGGACAGCCCCTACGAGCAGTACTTC
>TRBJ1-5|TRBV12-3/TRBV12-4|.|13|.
CASSFHSNQPQHF
TGTGCCAGCAGTTTCCATAGCAATCAGCCCCAGCATTTT
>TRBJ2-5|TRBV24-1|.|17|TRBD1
CATSDGTGTGIQETQYF
TGTGCCACCAGTGACGGGACCGGGACAGGGATCCAAGAGACCCAGTACTTC
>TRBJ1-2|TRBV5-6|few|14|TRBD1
CASSLKQGANGYTF
TGTGCCAGCAGCCTTAAACAGGGGGCCAATGGCTACACCTTC
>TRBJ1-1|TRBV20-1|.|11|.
CSARGTYEAFF
TGCAGTGCTAGAGGTACATATGAAGCTTTCTTT
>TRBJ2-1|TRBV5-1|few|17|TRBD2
CASSSGPLAGGPNEQFF
TGCGCCAGCAGCTCGGGACCCTTAGCGGGAGGGCCCAATGAGCAGTTCTTC
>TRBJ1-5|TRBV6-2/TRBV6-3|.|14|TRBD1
CASIQGQRNQPQHF
TGTGCCAGCATTCAGGGACAGCGAAATCAGCCCCAGCATTTT
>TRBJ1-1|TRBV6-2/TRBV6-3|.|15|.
CASSSRGQGNTEAFF
TGTGCCAGCAGTTCGAGAGGGCAGGGGAACACTGAAGCTTTCTTT
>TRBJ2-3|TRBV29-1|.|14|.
CSVVAGASTDTQYF
TGCAGCGTTGTAGCAGGGGCGAGCACAGATACGCAGTATTTT